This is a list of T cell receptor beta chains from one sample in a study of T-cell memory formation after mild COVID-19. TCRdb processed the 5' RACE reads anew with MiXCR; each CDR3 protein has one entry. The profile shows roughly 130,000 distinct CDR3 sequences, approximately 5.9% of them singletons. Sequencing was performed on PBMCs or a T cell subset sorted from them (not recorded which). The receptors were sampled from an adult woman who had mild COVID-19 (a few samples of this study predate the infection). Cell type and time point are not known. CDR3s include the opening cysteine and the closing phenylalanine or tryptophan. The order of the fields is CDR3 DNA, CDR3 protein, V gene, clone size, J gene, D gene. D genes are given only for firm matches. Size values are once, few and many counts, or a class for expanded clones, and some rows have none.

DNA: TGTGCCAGCAGTGAGATTTACGAGCAGTACTTC
CDR3: CASSEIYEQYF
V: TRBV25-1
size: few
J: TRBJ2-7
D: NA

DNA: TGCGCCAGCAGCCAAGGTTTCGGTCGGACAGGGAGCTCCTACGAGCAGTACTTC
CDR3: CASSQGFGRTGSSYEQYF
V: TRBV4-1
size: many
J: TRBJ2-7
D: TRBD1

DNA: TGTGCCAGCAGCTTCGTAGGGACGGGAAACAATGAGCAGTTCTTC
CDR3: CASSFVGTGNNEQFF
V: TRBV7-9
size: many
J: TRBJ2-1
D: NA

DNA: TGCGCCAGCAGTCAACTTCCGGGACTAATGGCATCCGAGCAGTTCTTC
CDR3: CASSQLPGLMASEQFF
V: TRBV23-1
size: few
J: TRBJ2-1
D: TRBD2

DNA: TGCGCCAGCAGCATAGGGACATCCGTAACGCAGTATTTT
CDR3: CASSIGTSVTQYF
V: TRBV5-1
size: NA
J: TRBJ2-3
D: NA

DNA: TGCAGTGCCGCCCAGGGGGCGGGCAATCAGCCCCAGCATTTT
CDR3: CSAAQGAGNQPQHF
V: TRBV20-1
size: few
J: TRBJ1-5
D: TRBD1

DNA: TGCGCCAGCAGCTTCGGACAGGGGGCAACTAATGAAAAACTGTTTTTT
CDR3: CASSFGQGATNEKLFF
V: TRBV5-1
size: NA
J: TRBJ1-4
D: TRBD1

DNA: TGTGCCACCAGCAAAGGACAGGAAGAGACCCAGTACTTC
CDR3: CATSKGQEETQYF
V: TRBV15
size: few
J: TRBJ2-5
D: TRBD1

DNA: TGTGCCAGCAGCTTACTTGAGACCTACAATGAGCAGTTCTTC
CDR3: CASSLLETYNEQFF
V: TRBV7-9
size: many
J: TRBJ2-1
D: NA

DNA: TGTGCCAGCAGCTTAGGACAGGGGCGAAATGAAAAACTGTTTTTT
CDR3: CASSLGQGRNEKLFF
V: TRBV11-2
size: NA
J: TRBJ1-4
D: TRBD1

DNA: TGTGCCAGCAGTACTATCGCTGCGCAGTATTTT
CDR3: CASSTIAAQYF
V: TRBV12-3/TRBV12-4
size: few
J: TRBJ2-3
D: NA

DNA: TGCGCCAGCAGTCGGACAGGGGACAACGAGCAGTACTTC
CDR3: CASSRTGDNEQYF
V: TRBV4-1
size: few
J: TRBJ2-7
D: TRBD1

DNA: TGTGCCAGCAGTGAATACAGGGGGCGCAGAGACGAGCAGTACTTC
CDR3: CASSEYRGRRDEQYF
V: TRBV25-1
size: many
J: TRBJ2-7
D: TRBD1

DNA: TGCAGCGTTGGAGGGGGGGCAGATACGCAGTATTTT
CDR3: CSVGGGADTQYF
V: TRBV29-1
size: NA
J: TRBJ2-3
D: NA

DNA: TGTGCCACCAGTGATTCTCGTTCGGCCAAAAACATTCAGTACTTC
CDR3: CATSDSRSAKNIQYF
V: TRBV24-1
size: few
J: TRBJ2-4
D: NA

DNA: TGTGCCACCGCCCGGGGGGTTTTGGATCAGCCCCAGCATTTT
CDR3: CATARGVLDQPQHF
V: TRBV6-1
size: few
J: TRBJ1-5
D: NA

DNA: TGTGCCAGCAGCTCAGACCCCGACACTGAAGCTTTCTTT
CDR3: CASSSDPDTEAFF
V: TRBV7-8
size: many
J: TRBJ1-1
D: NA

DNA: TGCGCCAGCAGCTTGGGGGTTAGGGGGACAGCTAGCTACGAGCAGTACTTC
CDR3: CASSLGVRGTASYEQYF
V: TRBV5-1
size: NA
J: TRBJ2-7
D: TRBD1

DNA: TGTGCCAGCAGCTTCCGTAGCGGGGGGGCCGGTCGGACCGGGGAGCTGTTTTTT
CDR3: CASSFRSGGAGRTGELFF
V: TRBV4-2
size: NA
J: TRBJ2-2
D: TRBD2

DNA: TGCAGCGTTAGTGCAGGGAGCCCAGATACGCAGTATTTT
CDR3: CSVSAGSPDTQYF
V: TRBV29-1
size: NA
J: TRBJ2-3
D: NA

DNA: TGTGCCAGCAGTATATCAGAGACCCAGTACTTC
CDR3: CASSISETQYF
V: TRBV6-2/TRBV6-3
size: NA
J: TRBJ2-5
D: NA

DNA: TGCAGTGCTAGAGATGGGGGAGCTAATGAAAAACTGTTTTTT
CDR3: CSARDGGANEKLFF
V: TRBV20-1
size: NA
J: TRBJ1-4
D: NA

DNA: TGTGCCAGCAGCGTAGCTACAACTAGCGGGGGGGCCAGACCCGATACGCAGTATTTT
CDR3: CASSVATTSGGARPDTQYF
V: TRBV9
size: many
J: TRBJ2-3
D: TRBD2

DNA: TGCAGTGCTAGAGGATACGGACAGGGGGTTAGGTCGGACACTGAAGCTTTCTTT
CDR3: CSARGYGQGVRSDTEAFF
V: TRBV20-1
size: NA
J: TRBJ1-1
D: TRBD1

DNA: TGTGCCAGCAGCCAAGACCTAGCGGGTTCCTACAATGAGCAGTTCTTC
CDR3: CASSQDLAGSYNEQFF
V: TRBV4-2
size: many
J: TRBJ2-1
D: TRBD2

DNA: TGCGCCAGCAGCTTGGGACAGAATAGCAATCAGCCCCAGCATTTT
CDR3: CASSLGQNSNQPQHF
V: TRBV5-1
size: many
J: TRBJ1-5
D: NA

DNA: TGTGCCAGCAGCTTAGGGCTAGCGGGAGCGGTGGCGGAGCTGTTTTTT
CDR3: CASSLGLAGAVAELFF
V: TRBV7-3
size: NA
J: TRBJ2-2
D: TRBD2

DNA: TGCGCCAGCAGCTTGGTCGGGGAAATGAACACTGAAGCTTTCTTT
CDR3: CASSLVGEMNTEAFF
V: TRBV5-1
size: NA
J: TRBJ1-1
D: NA

DNA: TGCGCCAGCAGCGGCGGGACAGGGTTGTATGAGCAGTTCTTC
CDR3: CASSGGTGLYEQFF
V: TRBV5-1
size: few
J: TRBJ2-1
D: TRBD1

DNA: TGCGCCAGCAGCACGACACTCGGGACCGGGGAGCTGTTTTTT
CDR3: CASSTTLGTGELFF
V: TRBV5-1
size: NA
J: TRBJ2-2
D: NA

DNA: TGTGCCAGCAGACCCCAACTAGCCTCGATTGGGACAGATACGCAGTATTTT
CDR3: CASRPQLASIGTDTQYF
V: TRBV6-5
size: many
J: TRBJ2-3
D: NA

DNA: TGCAGCGTTGTGGGGATCGTCTCTGGGGCCAACGTCCTGACTTTC
CDR3: CSVVGIVSGANVLTF
V: TRBV29-1
size: many
J: TRBJ2-6
D: NA

DNA: TGTGCCAGCAGCTTTCGACAGGGGTTTTACAATGAGCAGTTCTTC
CDR3: CASSFRQGFYNEQFF
V: TRBV7-2
size: many
J: TRBJ2-1
D: TRBD1

DNA: TGCAGCGTGGGAAAGGGGCCGGCTAATGAAAAACTGTTTTTT
CDR3: CSVGKGPANEKLFF
V: TRBV29-1
size: few
J: TRBJ1-4
D: NA

DNA: TGTGCCAGCTCGGGCGGGGGCAGCAATCAGCCCCAGCATTTT
CDR3: CASSGGGSNQPQHF
V: TRBV18
size: NA
J: TRBJ1-5
D: NA

DNA: TGTGCCAGCAGCTTAGGATTCAGGGGGCTGCAGTATGGCTACACCTTC
CDR3: CASSLGFRGLQYGYTF
V: TRBV7-2
size: many
J: TRBJ1-2
D: TRBD1

DNA: TGTGCCAGCAGCGTCATGGGGGGGGAGACCCAGTACTTC
CDR3: CASSVMGGETQYF
V: TRBV11-2
size: few
J: TRBJ2-5
D: TRBD2

DNA: TGTGCCAGCAGTATGTACCTCGGCCGGGATAGCAATCAGCCCCAGCATTTT
CDR3: CASSMYLGRDSNQPQHF
V: TRBV6-6
size: few
J: TRBJ1-5
D: NA

DNA: TGTGCCAGTAGTATCGTGTCTGCGAACACCGGGGAGCTGTTTTTT
CDR3: CASSIVSANTGELFF
V: TRBV19
size: few
J: TRBJ2-2
D: NA

DNA: TGTGCCAGCAGTCCTTTTGCGGGGGGAGGGACAGATACGCAGTATTTT
CDR3: CASSPFAGGGTDTQYF
V: TRBV12-3/TRBV12-4
size: NA
J: TRBJ2-3
D: TRBD2

DNA: TGTGCCAGCAGCGAGAGGGGGGACAGAAACACCGGGGAGCTGTTTTTT
CDR3: CASSERGDRNTGELFF
V: TRBV9
size: few
J: TRBJ2-2
D: NA

DNA: TGTGCCAGCTCACCCCCCTGGACAGGGCAAGAGACCCAGTACTTC
CDR3: CASSPPWTGQETQYF
V: TRBV18
size: few
J: TRBJ2-5
D: TRBD1

DNA: TGTGCCAGCAGACCTGGACAGGGCGGTGAAGCTTTCTTT
CDR3: CASRPGQGGEAFF
V: TRBV6-5
size: few
J: TRBJ1-1
D: TRBD1

DNA: TGTGCCAGCAGCTCCGTGGGACAGCTTTCTAACTATGGCTACACCTTC
CDR3: CASSSVGQLSNYGYTF
V: TRBV7-9
size: many
J: TRBJ1-2
D: TRBD1

DNA: TGCGCCAGCAGCTTGGGGACTAGCGAGTACAATGAGCAGTTCTTC
CDR3: CASSLGTSEYNEQFF
V: TRBV5-1
size: many
J: TRBJ2-1
D: TRBD2

DNA: TGTGCCAGCAGCACCAAGCCGGGCCCCGAGGGAACAGATACGCAGTATTTT
CDR3: CASSTKPGPEGTDTQYF
V: TRBV7-9
size: many
J: TRBJ2-3
D: NA